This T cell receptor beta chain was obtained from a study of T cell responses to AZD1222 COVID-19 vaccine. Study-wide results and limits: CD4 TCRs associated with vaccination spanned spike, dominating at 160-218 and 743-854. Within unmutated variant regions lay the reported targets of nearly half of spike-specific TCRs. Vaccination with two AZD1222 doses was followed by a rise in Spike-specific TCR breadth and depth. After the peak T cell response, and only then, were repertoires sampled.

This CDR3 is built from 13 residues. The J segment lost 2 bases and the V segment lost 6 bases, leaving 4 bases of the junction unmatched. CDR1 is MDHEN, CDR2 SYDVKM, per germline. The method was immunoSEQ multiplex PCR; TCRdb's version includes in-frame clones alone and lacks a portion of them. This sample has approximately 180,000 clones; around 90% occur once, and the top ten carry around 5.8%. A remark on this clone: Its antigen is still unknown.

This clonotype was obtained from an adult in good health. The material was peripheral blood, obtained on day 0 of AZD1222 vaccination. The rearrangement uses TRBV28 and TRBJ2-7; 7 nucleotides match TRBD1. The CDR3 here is CASRGTVTYEQYF. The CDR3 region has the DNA TGTGCCAGCAGGGGGACAGTCACCTACGAGCAGTACTTC. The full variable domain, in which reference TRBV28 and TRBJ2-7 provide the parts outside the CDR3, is DVKVTQSSRYLVKRTGEKVFLECVQDMDHENMFWYRQDPGLGLRLIYFSYDVKMKEKGDIPEGYSVSREKKERFSLILESASTNQTSMYLCASRGTVTYEQYFGPGTRLTVT.